Listed below are T cell receptor beta chains from one sample, sequenced in a study of blood T cell repertoires in COVID-19. The assay was immunoSEQ multiplex PCR, and TCRdb's table has in-frame clones only and misses some. The sample records 300,000 to 350,000 clones, around 90% being singletons. Specimen: PBMCs or T cells enriched from blood (not recorded which). The source of these receptors is a woman aged 18 to 35 who had recovered from COVID-19. The CDR3 runs from the conserved cysteine through the conserved F or W. A D gene is named only where the DNA matches it firmly. Expanded clones are given a class, and other clones once, few, many or no size at all.

j_gene,d_gene,abundance,v_gene,CDR3nt,CDR3aa
TRBJ2-1,NA,NA,TRBV4-3,TGCGCCAGCAGCCAAGACGGCGACTCGTACAATGAGCAGTTCTTC,CASSQDGDSYNEQFF
TRBJ1-3,TRBD1,once,TRBV7-9,TGTGCCAGCAGCTTAAACAGGGGGTTGTATTTT,CASSLNRGLYF
TRBJ2-1,TRBD2,NA,TRBV4-3,TGCGCCAGCAGCCAAGAAGAGACTAGCGGGAGGAAGCAGTTCTTC,CASSQEETSGRKQFF
TRBJ2-3,NA,NA,TRBV28,TGTGCCAGCGCAGGCAGAAGCACAGATACGCAGTATTTT,CASAGRSTDTQYF
TRBJ2-3,TRBD1,NA,TRBV5-3,TGTGCCAGAAGCTTGGGACAGGGCACGGATACGCAGTATTTT,CARSLGQGTDTQYF
TRBJ2-1,TRBD2,NA,TRBV19,TGTGCCAGTAGTATAGGAGCTCGGCGGGAGGGCCACAATGAGCAGTTCTTC,CASSIGARREGHNEQFF
TRBJ1-3,NA,NA,TRBV14,TGTGCCAGCAGCCAATGGGGCCGAAACTCTGGAAACACCATATATTTT,CASSQWGRNSGNTIYF
TRBJ2-3,NA,NA,TRBV3-1/TRBV3-2,TGTGCCAGCAGCCAAGAAGGGGGCGGGGCTAGCACAGATACGCAGTATTTT,CASSQEGGGASTDTQYF
TRBJ1-4,NA,NA,TRBV7-6,TGTGCCAGCAGCCAAGGACAGCGGGATAATGAAAAACTGTTTTTT,CASSQGQRDNEKLFF
TRBJ1-2,TRBD1,NA,TRBV18,TGTGCCAGCTCACCTCAATCGCACCGGGACAGTAACTATGGCTACACCTTC,CASSPQSHRDSNYGYTF
TRBJ2-3,NA,NA,TRBV4-3,TGCGCCAGCAGCCAAGATCAAGGGAGCCAGTTCACAGATACGCAGTATTTT,CASSQDQGSQFTDTQYF
TRBJ2-1,NA,NA,TRBV5-1,TGCGCCAGCAGCTTGAGGGGAAAAAACAATGAGCAGTTCTTC,CASSLRGKNNEQFF
TRBJ1-2,NA,once,TRBV7-3,TGTGCCAGCAGCTTACAGGCGGGGTACTATGGCTACACCTTC,CASSLQAGYYGYTF
TRBJ1-2,TRBD1,NA,TRBV19,TGTGCCAGTAGTGCCGACAGGGGGGGCTCTGGCTACACCTTC,CASSADRGGSGYTF
TRBJ1-2,TRBD1,NA,TRBV27,TGTGCCAGCAGTGCCCGACAGTTTACAGGTCGACAGGGGAAGTATGGCTACACCTTC,CASSARQFTGRQGKYGYTF
TRBJ2-5,TRBD2,once,TRBV5-6,TGTGCCAGCAGCCTGAGCGGGACCCAAGAGACCCAGTACTTC,CASSLSGTQETQYF
TRBJ2-7,NA,NA,TRBV6-5,TGTGCCAGCAGTTACGCAAGGGGATATCCCTACGAGCAGTACTTC,CASSYARGYPYEQYF
TRBJ2-1,NA,NA,TRBV5-4,TGTGCCAGCAGACGGTTATCCGTTAATGAGCAGTTCTTC,CASRRLSVNEQFF
TRBJ2-1,TRBD2,NA,TRBV27,TGTGCCAGCAGTTTAATAGCTAGCGGGAGCAATGAGCAGTTCTTC,CASSLIASGSNEQFF
TRBJ1-5,NA,once,TRBV7-2,TGTGCCAGCAGCCCCAGACAGGGCAATCAGCCCCAGCATTTT,CASSPRQGNQPQHF
TRBJ1-2,NA,NA,TRBV27,TGTGCCAGCACAACCCTAGGAGGTGTCTATGGCTACACCTTC,CASTTLGGVYGYTF
TRBJ2-5,TRBD2,NA,TRBV5-4,TGTGCCAGCAGCTACAAGACTTCCGGGGGGGAGACCCAGTACTTC,CASSYKTSGGETQYF
TRBJ2-5,TRBD2,once,TRBV5-4,TGTGCCAGCAGCCCACCCCTAGCGGGAGGGAGAGAGACCCAGTACTTC,CASSPPLAGGRETQYF
TRBJ1-6,TRBD1,few,TRBV7-3,TGTGCCAGCAGCTCACGACAGGGCGGTAATTCACCCCTCCACTTT,CASSSRQGGNSPLHF
TRBJ1-5,NA,NA,TRBV15,TGTGCCACCAGCAGAGATCTCTATAGCAATCAGCCCCAGCATTTT,CATSRDLYSNQPQHF
TRBJ2-3,NA,NA,TRBV9,TGTGCCAGCAGCGAGACGGGTCTCACAGATACGCAGTATTTT,CASSETGLTDTQYF
TRBJ1-2,TRBD1,NA,TRBV6-5,TGTGCCAGCAGTTGGCGGGACAGGGATGATGGCTACACCTTC,CASSWRDRDDGYTF
TRBJ2-2,TRBD2,NA,TRBV18,TGTGCCAGCTCACCGATACCCCTACTAGCGGGAGGACCAACCGCCGGGGAGCTGTTTTTT,CASSPIPLLAGGPTAGELFF
TRBJ2-7,TRBD1,NA,TRBV7-2,TGTGCCAGCAGTCGCCCCGGGACAGGGTTCTACGAGCAGTACTTC,CASSRPGTGFYEQYF
TRBJ2-5,NA,NA,TRBV15,TGTGCCACCAGCAGGGGGGGAGAGACCCAGTACTTC,CATSRGGETQYF
TRBJ2-3,NA,NA,TRBV4-1,TGCGCCAGCAGCCTATATTCTAGCATAGATACGCAGTATTTT,CASSLYSSIDTQYF
TRBJ2-1,NA,NA,TRBV7-2,TGTGCCAGCAGCCCCTTTGTGAACTCTATCTACAATGAGCAGTTCTTC,CASSPFVNSIYNEQFF
TRBJ2-3,NA,NA,TRBV5-6,TGTGCCAGCAGCTTGGTAATATCAGGGGACGGCACAGATACGCAGTATTTT,CASSLVISGDGTDTQYF
TRBJ2-7,NA,NA,TRBV30,TGTGCCTGGAGCACCGGGGTTCGGATCGAGCAGTACTTC,CAWSTGVRIEQYF
TRBJ1-1,NA,NA,TRBV30,TGTGCCTGGAGGGAGGGATTGTACACTGAAGCTTTCTTT,CAWREGLYTEAFF
TRBJ2-3,TRBD2,NA,TRBV11-2,TGTGCCAGCAGCAAAGCGGGAGCCTCAGATACGCAGTATTTT,CASSKAGASDTQYF
TRBJ2-1,TRBD1,NA,TRBV6-5,TGTGCCAGCAGTTGCCGGGACAGGGAGATGGGCAATGAGCAGTTCTTC,CASSCRDREMGNEQFF
TRBJ2-3,TRBD2,once,TRBV6-5,TGTGCCAGCTACTCTAGGCCGGGGGGGGCGCAGTATTTT,CASYSRPGGAQYF
TRBJ2-1,TRBD2,NA,TRBV29-1,TGCAGCGTTTATATCTGGGGAGCTAGCGGGGGCGGTGAGCAGTTCTTC,CSVYIWGASGGGEQFF
TRBJ1-2,TRBD1,NA,TRBV27,TGTGCCAGCAGTTTCGGAGGGGGCGATGGCTACACCTTC,CASSFGGGDGYTF
TRBJ2-7,TRBD2,NA,TRBV19,TGTGCCAGTAGTATAGCACCGGGAGGCGGGTCCTACGAGCAGTACTTC,CASSIAPGGGSYEQYF
TRBJ2-3,NA,NA,TRBV5-6,TGTGCCAGCAGCTTGAGGGAGAGCACAGATACGCAGTATTTT,CASSLRESTDTQYF
TRBJ2-1,NA,NA,TRBV15,TGTGCCACCGGGCGGAGGGCCTACAATGAGCAGTTCTTC,CATGRRAYNEQFF
TRBJ2-3,NA,NA,TRBV24-1,TGTGCCACCAGTGAACCGGACTGGCGAGGTTTGCCAGATACGCAGTATTTT,CATSEPDWRGLPDTQYF